These 6 T cell receptor beta chains came from one sample sequenced in a study of blood T cell repertoires in COVID-19. Repertoires were generated with immunoSEQ multiplex PCR, while TCRdb's copy carries only in-frame clones and drops some. The sample shows under 250,000 clones, around 80% of them seen only once. The sequenced sample was peripheral blood. These receptor sequences come from a man aged 45-65 years with active or convalescent COVID-19.

The chain combines TRBV9 with TRBJ2-3; no reliable D call. Trimming removed 6 bases from V and 0 bases from J, with 8 bases in between. Per germline, CDR1 SGDLS and CDR2 YYNGEE. The CDR3 loop spans 13 amino acids. This CDR3 reads CASKLPSTDTQYF. CDR3 bases: TGTGCCAGCAAGCTCCCTAGCACAGATACGCAGTATTTT.

The chain has TRBV6-5 and TRBJ1-1; D remains unclear. Trimming took off 6 bases at V and 1 base at J, with 12 bases between the two ends. Germline values: CDR1 MNHEY, CDR2 SVGAGI. The CDR3 has 14 amino acids. CDR3 loop: CASRSQVANTEAFF. The CDR3 region has the DNA TGTGCCAGCAGGAGTCAGGTGGCGAACACTGAAGCTTTCTTT.

The V and J genes are TRBV3-1 (or the pseudogene TRBV3-2) and TRBJ1-2, with a weak D call TRBD1 (5 bases). Germline values: CDR1 LGHDT, CDR2 YNNKEL (reference sequence). The V and J ends lost 5 bases and 4 bases respectively, with 14 bases between them. The CDR3 loop spans 14 amino acids. This CDR3 reads CASSSRLTAYGYTF. CDR3 coding DNA: TGTGCCAGCAGCTCCAGACTGACAGCCTATGGCTACACCTTC.

The chain links TRBV2 to TRBJ2-7, with D possibly TRBD1 on 6 matching bases. The V gene lost 6 bases and the J gene lost 2 bases, with 11 bases spanning the gap. Germline CDR1 SNHLY, CDR2 FYNNEI. CDR3 length: 13 residues. CDR3 loop: CASSADSPYEQYF. CDR3 nucleotides: TGTGCCAGCAGCGCGGACAGTCCCTACGAGCAGTACTTC.

V gene TRBV7-9 combines with J gene TRBJ1-1; TRBD1 aligns across 7 bases. V was pared by 4 bases and J by 5 bases, with 4 bases of the junction left unmatched. CDR3 size: 13 residues. The V gene's germline CDR1 is SEHNR and CDR2 FQNEAQ (reference sequence). The CDR3 nucleotides are TGTGCCAGCAGCTCGACAGGGAGGACTGAAGCTTTCTTT. It specifies CASSSTGRTEAFF.

This sequence joins TRBV30 and TRBJ2-5, with D possibly TRBD2 on 5 matching bases. CDR3 length: 14 residues. Germline CDR1 is GTSNPN and CDR2 is SVGIG (reference sequence). V was pared by 2 bases and J by 2 bases, with 12 bases between. The CDR3, as DNA: TGTGCCTGGAGTCTTCATTTAGCGCAAGAGACCCAGTACTTC. This codes for CAWSLHLAQETQYF.